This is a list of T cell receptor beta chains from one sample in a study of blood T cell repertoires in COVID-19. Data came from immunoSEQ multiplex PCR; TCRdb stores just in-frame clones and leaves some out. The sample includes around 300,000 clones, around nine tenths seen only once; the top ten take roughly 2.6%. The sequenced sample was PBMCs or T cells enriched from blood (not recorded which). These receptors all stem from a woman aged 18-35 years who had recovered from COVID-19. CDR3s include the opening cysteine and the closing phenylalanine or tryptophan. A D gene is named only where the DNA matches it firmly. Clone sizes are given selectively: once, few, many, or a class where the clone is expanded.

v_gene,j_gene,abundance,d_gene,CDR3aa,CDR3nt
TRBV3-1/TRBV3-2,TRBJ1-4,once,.,CASSQGDWGQLFF,TGTGCCAGCAGCCAAGGTGATTGGGGGCAACTGTTTTTT
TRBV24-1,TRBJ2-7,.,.,CATSDLRLENYRYEQYF,TGTGCCACCAGTGATTTGCGATTGGAGAATTATCGCTACGAGCAGTACTTC
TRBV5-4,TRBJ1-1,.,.,CASSIQAGGTEAFF,TGTGCCAGCAGCATCCAAGCGGGGGGCACTGAAGCTTTCTTT
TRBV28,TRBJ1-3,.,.,CASLLRGSGNTIYF,TGTGCCAGCCTTCTCCGAGGGTCTGGAAACACCATATATTTT
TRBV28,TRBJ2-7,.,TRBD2,CASRYPGLAGGPSYEQYF,TGTGCCAGCAGATACCCGGGACTAGCGGGAGGGCCCTCCTACGAGCAGTACTTC
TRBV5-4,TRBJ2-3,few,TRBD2,CASSLAAGVGTDTQYF,TGTGCCAGCAGCTTGGCCGCGGGGGTGGGCACAGATACGCAGTATTTT
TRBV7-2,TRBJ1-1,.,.,CASSPVAGKMNTEAFF,TGTGCCAGCAGCCCCGTCGCGGGTAAGATGAACACTGAAGCTTTCTTT
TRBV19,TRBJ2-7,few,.,CASSRGRGGYEQYF,TGTGCCAGTTCTAGGGGGAGAGGGGGCTACGAGCAGTACTTC
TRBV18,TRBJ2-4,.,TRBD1,CASSPPLAGQGSDKNIQYF,TGTGCCAGCTCACCCCCTCTCGCCGGACAGGGGTCAGACAAAAACATTCAGTACTTC
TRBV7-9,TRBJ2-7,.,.,CASSSPPRDSSYEQYF,TGTGCCAGCAGCTCTCCCCCTCGGGATAGCTCCTACGAGCAGTACTTC
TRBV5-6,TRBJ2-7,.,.,CASSFDSVYEQYF,TGTGCCAGCAGCTTTGACAGTGTCTACGAGCAGTACTTC
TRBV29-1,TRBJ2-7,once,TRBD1,CSVEDTDRGFQYF,TGCAGCGTTGAAGATACGGACAGGGGGTTTCAGTACTTC
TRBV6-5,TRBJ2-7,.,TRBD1,CASSYGQGAFEQYF,TGTGCCAGCAGTTATGGACAGGGGGCTTTCGAGCAGTACTTC
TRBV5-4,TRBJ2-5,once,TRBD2,CASSLAGSETQYF,TGTGCCAGCAGCTTAGCGGGATCCGAGACCCAGTACTTC
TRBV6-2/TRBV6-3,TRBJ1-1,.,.,CASSYSRQANTEAFF,TGTGCCAGCAGTTACTCGAGACAGGCGAACACTGAAGCTTTCTTT
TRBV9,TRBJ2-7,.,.,CASSVAGTPPYEQYF,TGTGCCAGCAGCGTAGCTGGGACTCCTCCCTACGAGCAGTACTTC
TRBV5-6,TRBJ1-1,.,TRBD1,CASSLGTENTEAFF,TGTGCCAGCAGCCTCGGGACAGAGAACACTGAAGCTTTCTTT